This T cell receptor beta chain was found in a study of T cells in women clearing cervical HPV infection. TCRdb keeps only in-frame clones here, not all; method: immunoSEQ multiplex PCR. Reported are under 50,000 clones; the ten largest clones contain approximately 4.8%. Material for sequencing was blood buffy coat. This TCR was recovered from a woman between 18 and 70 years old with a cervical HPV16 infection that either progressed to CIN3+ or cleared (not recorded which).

The sequenced part of the CDR3 DNA is TGCGCCAGCAGCCCGGGAGCCATAGCGGGGGGCCGCAATGAG. It codes for CASSPGAIAGGRNE. In full, the CDR3 is CASSPGAIAGGRNEQFF. The rearrangement joins TRBV5-1 to TRBJ2-1; 10 bases line up with TRBD2. The read terminates 3 residues before the CDR3 end, so the remaining end is supplied by the germline J gene. J was trimmed by 6 bases and V by 4 bases; bases with no gene match: 13. In germline, CDR1 is SGHRS, CDR2 YFSETQ. There are 17 residues in the CDR3. Filled out from reference TRBV5-1 and TRBJ2-1, the complete variable domain reads KAGVTQTPRYLIKTRGQQVTLSCSPISGHRSVSWYQQTPGQGLQFLFEYFSETQRNKGNFPGRFSGRQFSNSRSEMNVSTLELGDSALYLCASSPGAIAGGRNEQFFGPGTRLTVL.